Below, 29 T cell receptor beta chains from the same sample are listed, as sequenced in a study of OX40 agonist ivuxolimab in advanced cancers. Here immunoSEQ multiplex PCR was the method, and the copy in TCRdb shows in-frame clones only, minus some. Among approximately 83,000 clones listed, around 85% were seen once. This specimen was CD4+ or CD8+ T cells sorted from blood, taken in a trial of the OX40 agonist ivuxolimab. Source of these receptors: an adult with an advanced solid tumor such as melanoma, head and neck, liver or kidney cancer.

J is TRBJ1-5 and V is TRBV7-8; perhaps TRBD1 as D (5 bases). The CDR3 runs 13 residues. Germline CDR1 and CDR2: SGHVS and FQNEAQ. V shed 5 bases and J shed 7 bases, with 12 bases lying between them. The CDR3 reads CASSQDSQQPQHF. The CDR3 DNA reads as TGTGCCAGCAGCCAAGACAGCCAACAGCCCCAGCATTTT.

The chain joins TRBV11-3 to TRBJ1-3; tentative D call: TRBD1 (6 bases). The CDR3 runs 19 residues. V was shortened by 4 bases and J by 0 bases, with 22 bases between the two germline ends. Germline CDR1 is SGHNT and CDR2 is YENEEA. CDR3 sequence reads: CASSSKQDSADFSGNTIYF. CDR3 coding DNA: TGTGCCAGCAGCTCAAAACAGGACAGTGCGGATTTCTCTGGAAACACCATATATTTT.

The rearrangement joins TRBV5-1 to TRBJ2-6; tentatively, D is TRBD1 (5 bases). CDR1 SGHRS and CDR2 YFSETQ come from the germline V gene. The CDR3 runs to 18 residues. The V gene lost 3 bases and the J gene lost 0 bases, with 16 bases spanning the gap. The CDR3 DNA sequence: TGCGCCAGCAGCTATACTCCTGCAGGGTCCTCTGGGGCCAACGTCCTGACTTTC. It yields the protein CASSYTPAGSSGANVLTF.

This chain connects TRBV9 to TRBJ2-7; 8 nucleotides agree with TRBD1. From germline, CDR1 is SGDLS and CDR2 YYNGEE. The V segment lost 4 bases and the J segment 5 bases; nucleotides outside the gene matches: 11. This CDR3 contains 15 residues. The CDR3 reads CASSRTTGEDNEQYF. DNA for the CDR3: TGTGCCAGCAGCAGAACGACAGGGGAAGACAACGAGCAGTACTTC.

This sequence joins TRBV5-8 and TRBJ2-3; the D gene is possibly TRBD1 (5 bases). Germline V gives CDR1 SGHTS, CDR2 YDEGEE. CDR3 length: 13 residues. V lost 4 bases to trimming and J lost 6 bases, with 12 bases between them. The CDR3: CASSPGHSDTQYF. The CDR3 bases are TGTGCCAGCAGCCCAGGACATTCGGATACGCAGTATTTT.

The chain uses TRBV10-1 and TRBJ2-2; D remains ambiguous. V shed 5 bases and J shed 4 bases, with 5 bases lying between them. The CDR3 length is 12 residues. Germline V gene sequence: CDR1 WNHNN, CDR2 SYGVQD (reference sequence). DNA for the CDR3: TGCGCCAGCAGTTTGGGCACCGGGGAGCTGTTTTTT. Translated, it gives CASSLGTGELFF.

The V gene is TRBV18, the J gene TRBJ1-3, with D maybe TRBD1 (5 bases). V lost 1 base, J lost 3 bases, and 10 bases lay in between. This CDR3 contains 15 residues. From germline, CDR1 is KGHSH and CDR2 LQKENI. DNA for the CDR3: TGTGCCAGCTCACCACAGCAGGGCAGTGGAAACACCATATATTTT. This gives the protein CASSPQQGSGNTIYF.

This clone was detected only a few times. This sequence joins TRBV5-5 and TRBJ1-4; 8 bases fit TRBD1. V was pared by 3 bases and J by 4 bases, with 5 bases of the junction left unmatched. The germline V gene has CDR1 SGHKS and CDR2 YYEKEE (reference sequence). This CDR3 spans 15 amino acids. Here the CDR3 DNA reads TGTGCCAGCAGCTCGCAGGGGGCCGGTAATGAAAAACTGTTTTTT. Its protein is CASSSQGAGNEKLFF.

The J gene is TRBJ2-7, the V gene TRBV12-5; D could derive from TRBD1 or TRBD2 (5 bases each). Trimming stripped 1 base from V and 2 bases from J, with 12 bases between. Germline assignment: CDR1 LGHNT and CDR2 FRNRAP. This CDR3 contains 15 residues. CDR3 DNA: TGTGCTAGTGGTTTGGGGCAGGGAGCGCCCTACGAGCAGTACTTC. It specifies CASGLGQGAPYEQYF.

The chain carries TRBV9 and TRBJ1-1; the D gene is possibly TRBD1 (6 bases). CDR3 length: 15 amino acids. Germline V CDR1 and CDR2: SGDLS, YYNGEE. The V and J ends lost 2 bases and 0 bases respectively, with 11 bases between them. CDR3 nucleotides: TGTGCCAGCAGCGTTACCGGGACAATGAACACTGAAGCTTTCTTT. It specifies CASSVTGTMNTEAFF.

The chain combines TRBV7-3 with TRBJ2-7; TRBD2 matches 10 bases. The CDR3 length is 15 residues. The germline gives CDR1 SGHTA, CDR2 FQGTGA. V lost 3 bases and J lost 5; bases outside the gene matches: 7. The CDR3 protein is CASSFSGRPSNEQYF. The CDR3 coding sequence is TGTGCCAGCAGCTTTAGCGGGAGGCCCTCTAACGAGCAGTACTTC.

CDR3 DNA: TGTGCCAGCAGCTTAGACCCCGGGCCGGCAGATACGCAGTATTTT. Translating it yields CASSLDPGPADTQYF. The rearrangement links TRBV11-3 to TRBJ2-3; D is unresolved. The germline gives CDR1 SGHNT, CDR2 YENEEA. Trimming removed 0 bases from V and 4 bases from J, with 11 bases in between. The CDR3 contains 15 residues. Full variable domain (rest looked up from reference TRBV11-3 and TRBJ2-3): EAGVVQSPRYKIIEKKQPVAFWCNPISGHNTLYWYLQNLGQGPELLIRYENEEAVDDSQLPKDRFSAERLKGVDSTLKIQPAELGDSAVYLCASSLDPGPADTQYFGPGTRLTVL.

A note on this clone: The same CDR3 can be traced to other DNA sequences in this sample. The CDR3 sequence is CASSLGGSSSYNEQFF. As DNA, the CDR3 is TGTGCCAGCAGCTTAGGGGGCTCCTCCTCCTACAATGAGCAGTTCTTC. The V and J genes are TRBV7-2 and TRBJ2-1; weak D call: TRBD1 (5 bases). The CDR3 loop spans 16 amino acids. The germline V gene has CDR1 SGHTA and CDR2 FQGNSA. V dropped 1 base and J dropped 0 bases, with 10 bases sitting between them. Variable domain in full (rest from reference TRBV7-2 and TRBJ2-1): GAGVSQSPSNKVTEKGKDVELRCDPISGHTALYWYRQSLGQGLEFLIYFQGNSAPDKSGLPSDRFSAERTGGSVSTLTIQRTQQEDSAVYLCASSLGGSSSYNEQFFGPGTRLTVL.

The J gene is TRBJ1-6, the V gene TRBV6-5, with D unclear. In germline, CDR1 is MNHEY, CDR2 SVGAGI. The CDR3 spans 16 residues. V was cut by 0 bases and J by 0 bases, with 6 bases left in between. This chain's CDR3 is CASSYSSLSYNSPLHF. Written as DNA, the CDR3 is TGTGCCAGCAGTTACTCGAGCCTCTCCTATAATTCACCCCTCCACTTT.

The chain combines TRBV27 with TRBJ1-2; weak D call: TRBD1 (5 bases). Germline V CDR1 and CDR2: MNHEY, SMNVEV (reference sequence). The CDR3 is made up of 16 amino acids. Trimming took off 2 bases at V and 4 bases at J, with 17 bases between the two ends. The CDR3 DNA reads TGTGCCAGCAGTTTAGCCCCCCTCAGGGCTGGCTATGGCTACACCTTC. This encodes CASSLAPLRAGYGYTF.

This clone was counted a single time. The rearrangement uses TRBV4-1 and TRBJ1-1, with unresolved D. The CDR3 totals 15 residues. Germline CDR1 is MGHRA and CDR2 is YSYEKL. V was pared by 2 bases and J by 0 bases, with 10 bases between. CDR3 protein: CASSQFGRVNTEAFF. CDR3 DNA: TGCGCCAGCAGCCAATTCGGACGAGTGAACACTGAAGCTTTCTTT.

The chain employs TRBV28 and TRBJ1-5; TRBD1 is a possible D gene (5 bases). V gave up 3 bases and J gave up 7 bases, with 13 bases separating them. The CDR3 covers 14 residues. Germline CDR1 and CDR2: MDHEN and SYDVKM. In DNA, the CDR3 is TGTGCCAGCAGTTTTGGGGGGTCTGGGCAGCCCCAGCATTTT. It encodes CASSFGGSGQPQHF.

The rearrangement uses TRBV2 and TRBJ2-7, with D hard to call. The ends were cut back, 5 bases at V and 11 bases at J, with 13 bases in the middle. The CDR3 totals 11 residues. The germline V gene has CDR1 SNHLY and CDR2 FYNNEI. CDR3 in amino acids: CASSSSVVEYF. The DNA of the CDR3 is TGTGCCAGCAGTTCAAGCGTCGTGGAGTACTTC.

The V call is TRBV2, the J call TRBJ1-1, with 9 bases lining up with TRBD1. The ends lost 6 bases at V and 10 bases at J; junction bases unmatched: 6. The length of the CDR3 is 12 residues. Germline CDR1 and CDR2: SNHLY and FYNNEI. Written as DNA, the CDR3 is TGTGCCAGCAGCGAACAGGGGGCCGGAGCTTTCTTT. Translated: CASSEQGAGAFF.

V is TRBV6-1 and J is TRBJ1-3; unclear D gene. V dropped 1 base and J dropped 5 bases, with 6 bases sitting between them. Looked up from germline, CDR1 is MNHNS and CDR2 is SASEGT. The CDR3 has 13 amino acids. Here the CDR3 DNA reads TGTGCCAGCAGTGAAGTCGGAAGAAACACCATATATTTT. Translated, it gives CASSEVGRNTIYF.

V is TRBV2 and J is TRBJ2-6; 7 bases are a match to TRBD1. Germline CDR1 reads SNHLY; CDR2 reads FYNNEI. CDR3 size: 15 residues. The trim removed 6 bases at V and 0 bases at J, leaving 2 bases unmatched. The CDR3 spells CASRQGVSGANVLTF. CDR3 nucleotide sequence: TGTGCCAGCAGGCAGGGGGTCTCTGGGGCCAACGTCCTGACTTTC.

CDR3 sequence: CASSLATGNNSPLHF. DNA of the CDR3: TGCGCCAGCAGCTTGGCCACAGGGAACAATTCACCCCTCCACTTT. V usage is TRBV5-1 and J usage is TRBJ1-6; perhaps TRBD1 as D (6 bases). The V and J ends lost 0 bases and 7 bases respectively, with 11 bases between them. From germline, CDR1 is SGHRS and CDR2 YFSETQ. CDR3 length: 15 amino acids.

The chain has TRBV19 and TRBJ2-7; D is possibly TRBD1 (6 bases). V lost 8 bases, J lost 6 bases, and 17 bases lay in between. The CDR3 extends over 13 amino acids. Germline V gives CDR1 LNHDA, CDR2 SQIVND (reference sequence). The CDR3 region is CASARDTGLEQYF. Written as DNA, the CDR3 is TGTGCCAGTGCTCGGGACACAGGACTCGAGCAGTACTTC.

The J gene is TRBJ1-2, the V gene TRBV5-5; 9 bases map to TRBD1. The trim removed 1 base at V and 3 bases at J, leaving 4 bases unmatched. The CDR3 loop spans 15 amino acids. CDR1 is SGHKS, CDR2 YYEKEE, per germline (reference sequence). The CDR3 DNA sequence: TGTGCCAGCAGCTTGTATCGACAGGGGGACTATGGCTACACCTTC. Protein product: CASSLYRQGDYGYTF.

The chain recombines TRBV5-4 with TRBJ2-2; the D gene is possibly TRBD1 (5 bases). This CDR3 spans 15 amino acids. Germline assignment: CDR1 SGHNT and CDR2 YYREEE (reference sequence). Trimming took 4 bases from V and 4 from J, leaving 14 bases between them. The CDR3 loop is CASSPGLVSTGELFF. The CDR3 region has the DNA TGTGCCAGCAGCCCAGGGCTAGTGAGCACCGGGGAGCTGTTTTTT.

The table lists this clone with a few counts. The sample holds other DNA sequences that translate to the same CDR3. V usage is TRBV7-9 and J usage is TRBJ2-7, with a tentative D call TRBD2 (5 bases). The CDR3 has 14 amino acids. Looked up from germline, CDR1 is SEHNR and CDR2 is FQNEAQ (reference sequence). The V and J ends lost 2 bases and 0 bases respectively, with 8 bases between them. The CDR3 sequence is CASSLFGSSYEQYF. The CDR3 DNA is TGTGCCAGCAGCTTATTTGGGAGCTCCTACGAGCAGTACTTC. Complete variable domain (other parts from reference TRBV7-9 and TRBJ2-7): DTGVSQNPRHKITKRGQNVTFRCDPISEHNRLYWYRQTLGQGPEFLTYFQNEAQLEKSRLLSDRFSAERPKGSFSTLEIQRTEQGDSAMYLCASSLFGSSYEQYFGPGTRLTVT.

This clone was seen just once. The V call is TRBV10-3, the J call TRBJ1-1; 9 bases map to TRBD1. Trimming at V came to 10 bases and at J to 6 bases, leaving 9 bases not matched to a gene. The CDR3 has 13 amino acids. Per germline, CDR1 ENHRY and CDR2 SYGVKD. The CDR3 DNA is TGTGCCACCAAACCGGGACAGGGAGCTGAAGCTTTCTTT. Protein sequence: CATKPGQGAEAFF.

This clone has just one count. This chain's CDR3 is CASSLSMGQGATGELFF. CDR3 bases: TGTGCCAGCAGCTTAAGTATGGGACAGGGTGCCACCGGGGAGCTGTTTTTT. The chain recombines TRBV11-3 with TRBJ2-2; 9 nucleotides match TRBD1. The CDR3 spans 17 residues. Looked up from germline, CDR1 is SGHNT and CDR2 is YENEEA. With 2 bases clipped from V and 4 bases from J, the junction kept 8 bases outside the gene matches. The entire variable domain, with the rest obtained from reference TRBV11-3 and TRBJ2-2, is as follows: EAGVVQSPRYKIIEKKQPVAFWCNPISGHNTLYWYLQNLGQGPELLIRYENEEAVDDSQLPKDRFSAERLKGVDSTLKIQPAELGDSAVYLCASSLSMGQGATGELFFGEGSRLTVL.

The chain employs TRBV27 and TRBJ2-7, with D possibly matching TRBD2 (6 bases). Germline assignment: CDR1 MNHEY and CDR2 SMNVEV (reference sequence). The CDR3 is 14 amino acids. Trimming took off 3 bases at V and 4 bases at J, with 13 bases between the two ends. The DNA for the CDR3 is TGTGCCAGCAGTTTCTCGACGGGGGTTTACGAGCAGTACTTC. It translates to CASSFSTGVYEQYF.